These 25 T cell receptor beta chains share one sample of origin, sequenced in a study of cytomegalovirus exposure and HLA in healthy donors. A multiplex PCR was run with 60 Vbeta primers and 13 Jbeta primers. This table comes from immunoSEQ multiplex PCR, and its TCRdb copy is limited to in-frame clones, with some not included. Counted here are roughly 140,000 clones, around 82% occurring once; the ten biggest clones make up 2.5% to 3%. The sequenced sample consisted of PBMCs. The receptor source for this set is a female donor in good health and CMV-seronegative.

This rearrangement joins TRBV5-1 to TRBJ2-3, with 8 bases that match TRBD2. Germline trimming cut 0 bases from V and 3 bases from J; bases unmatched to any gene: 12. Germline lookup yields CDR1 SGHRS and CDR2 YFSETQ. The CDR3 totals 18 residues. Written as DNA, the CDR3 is TGCGCCAGCAGCTTGGGAACCTCTGCGGGAGGCGTTACAGATACGCAGTATTTT. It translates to CASSLGTSAGGVTDTQYF. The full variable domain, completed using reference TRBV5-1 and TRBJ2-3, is KAGVTQTPRYLIKTRGQQVTLSCSPISGHRSVSWYQQTPGQGLQFLFEYFSETQRNKGNFPGRFSGRQFSNSRSEMNVSTLELGDSALYLCASSLGTSAGGVTDTQYFGPGTRLTVL.

In DNA form, the CDR3 reads TGTGCCAGTGGCGCGGTGTCAACCGGGGAGCTGTTTTTT. Its protein is CASGAVSTGELFF. This chain connects TRBV9 to TRBJ2-2, with no clear D. The CDR3 is 13 amino acids. Germline CDR1 and CDR2: SGDLS and YYNGEE. Deletions cut 8 bases from V and 5 bases from J, with 13 bases between.

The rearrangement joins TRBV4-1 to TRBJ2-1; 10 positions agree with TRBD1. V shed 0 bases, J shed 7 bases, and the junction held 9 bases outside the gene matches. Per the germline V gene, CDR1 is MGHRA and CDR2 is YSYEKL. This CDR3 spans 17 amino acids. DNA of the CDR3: TGCGCCAGCAGCCAAGATCCGGGACAGGGGTTAATGAATGAGCAGTTCTTC. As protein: CASSQDPGQGLMNEQFF.

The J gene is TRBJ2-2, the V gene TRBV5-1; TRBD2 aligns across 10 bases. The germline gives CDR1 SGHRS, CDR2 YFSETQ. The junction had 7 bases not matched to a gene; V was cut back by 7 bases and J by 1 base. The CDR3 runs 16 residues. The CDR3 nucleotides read TGCGCCAGCGGCCAAGCTAGCGGGAGGAACACCGGGGAGCTGTTTTTT. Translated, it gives CASGQASGRNTGELFF.

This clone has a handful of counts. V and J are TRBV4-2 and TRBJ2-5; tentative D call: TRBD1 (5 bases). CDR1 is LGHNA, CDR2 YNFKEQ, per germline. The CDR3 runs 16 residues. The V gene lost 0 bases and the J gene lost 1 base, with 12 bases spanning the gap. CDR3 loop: CASSQDGSDSQETQYF. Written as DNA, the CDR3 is TGTGCCAGCAGCCAAGATGGTTCAGACAGCCAAGAGACCCAGTACTTC.

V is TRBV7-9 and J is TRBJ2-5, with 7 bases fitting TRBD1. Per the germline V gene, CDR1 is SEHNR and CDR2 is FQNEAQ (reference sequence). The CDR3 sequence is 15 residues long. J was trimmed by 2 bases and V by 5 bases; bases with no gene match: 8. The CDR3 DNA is TGTGCCAGCAGCCCCACAGGGGTGGGACAAGAGACCCAGTACTTC. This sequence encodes CASSPTGVGQETQYF.

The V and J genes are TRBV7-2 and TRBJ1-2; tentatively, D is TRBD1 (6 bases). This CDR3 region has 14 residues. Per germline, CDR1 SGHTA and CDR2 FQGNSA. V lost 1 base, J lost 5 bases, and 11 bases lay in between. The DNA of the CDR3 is TGTGCCAGCAGCTTAGATGCAGGGGCTTATGGCTACACCTTC. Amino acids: CASSLDAGAYGYTF. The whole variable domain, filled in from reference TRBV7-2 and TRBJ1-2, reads GAGVSQSPSNKVTEKGKDVELRCDPISGHTALYWYRQSLGQGLEFLIYFQGNSAPDKSGLPSDRFSAERTGGSVSTLTIQRTQQEDSAVYLCASSLDAGAYGYTFGSGTRLTVV.

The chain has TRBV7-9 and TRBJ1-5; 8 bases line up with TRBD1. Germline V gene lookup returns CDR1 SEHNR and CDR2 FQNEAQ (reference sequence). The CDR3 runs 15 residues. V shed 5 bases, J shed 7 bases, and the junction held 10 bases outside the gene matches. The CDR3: CASSLGQGSGQPQHF. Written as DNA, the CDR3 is TGTGCCAGCAGCCTAGGACAGGGCTCTGGACAGCCCCAGCATTTT.

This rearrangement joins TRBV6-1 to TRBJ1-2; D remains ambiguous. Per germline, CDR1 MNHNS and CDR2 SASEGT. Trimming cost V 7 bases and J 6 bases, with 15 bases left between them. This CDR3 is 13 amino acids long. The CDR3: CASKRVWEHGYTF. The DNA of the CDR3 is TGTGCCAGCAAGAGGGTGTGGGAGCATGGCTACACCTTC.

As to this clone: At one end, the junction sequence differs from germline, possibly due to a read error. In nucleotides, the CDR3 is TGTGCCAGCAGTTTAATCTCAGGGGGCGGCTACCCCTTC. As protein: CASSLISGGGYPF. The V gene is TRBV27, the J gene TRBJ1-2; 8 bases map to TRBD1. CDR1 MNHEY and CDR2 SMNVEV come from the germline V gene (reference sequence). This CDR3 spans 13 amino acids.

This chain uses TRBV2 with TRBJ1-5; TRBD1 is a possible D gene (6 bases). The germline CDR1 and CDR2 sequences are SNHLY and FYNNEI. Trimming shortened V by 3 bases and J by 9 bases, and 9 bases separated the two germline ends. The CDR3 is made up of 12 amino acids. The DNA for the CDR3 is TGTGCCAGCAGTGATTTAGGGGGGCCCCAGCATTTT. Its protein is CASSDLGGPQHF.

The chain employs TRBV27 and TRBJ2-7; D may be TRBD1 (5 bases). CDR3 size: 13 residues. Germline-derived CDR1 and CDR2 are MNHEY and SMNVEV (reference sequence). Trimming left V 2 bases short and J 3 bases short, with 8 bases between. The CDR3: CASSLDTGYEQYF. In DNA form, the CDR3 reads TGTGCCAGCAGTTTAGACACAGGCTACGAGCAGTACTTC.

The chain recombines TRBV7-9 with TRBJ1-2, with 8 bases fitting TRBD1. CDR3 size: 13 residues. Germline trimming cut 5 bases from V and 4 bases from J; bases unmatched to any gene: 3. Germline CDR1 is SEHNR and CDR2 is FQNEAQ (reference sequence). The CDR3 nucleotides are TGTGCCAGCAGCCACGGGACAGGCTATGGCTACACCTTC. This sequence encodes CASSHGTGYGYTF.

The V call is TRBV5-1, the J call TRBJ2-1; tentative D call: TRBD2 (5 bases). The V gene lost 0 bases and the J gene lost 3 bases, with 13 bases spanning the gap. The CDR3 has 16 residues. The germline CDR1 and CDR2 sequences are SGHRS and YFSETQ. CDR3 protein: CASSLEGGGLYNEQFF. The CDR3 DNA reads TGCGCCAGCAGCTTGGAGGGCGGAGGACTCTACAATGAGCAGTTCTTC.

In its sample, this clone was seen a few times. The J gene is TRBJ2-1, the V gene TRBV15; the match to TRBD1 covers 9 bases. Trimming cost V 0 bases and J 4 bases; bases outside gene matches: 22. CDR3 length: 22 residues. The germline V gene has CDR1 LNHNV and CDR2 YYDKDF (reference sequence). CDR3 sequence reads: CATSRDRDRAGRVYDKYNEQFF. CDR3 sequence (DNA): TGTGCCACCAGCAGAGATCGGGACAGGGCAGGGCGGGTGTACGATAAGTACAATGAGCAGTTCTTC. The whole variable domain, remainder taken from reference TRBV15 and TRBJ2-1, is DAMVIQNPRYQVTQFGKPVTLSCSQTLNHNVMYWYQQKSSQAPKLLFHYYDKDFNNEADTPDNFQSRRPNTSFCFLDIRSPGLGDTAMYLCATSRDRDRAGRVYDKYNEQFFGPGTRLTVL.

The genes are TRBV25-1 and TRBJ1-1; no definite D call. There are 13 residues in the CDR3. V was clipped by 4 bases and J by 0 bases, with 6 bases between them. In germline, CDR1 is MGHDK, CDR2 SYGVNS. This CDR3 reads CASSAHLNTEAFF. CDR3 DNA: TGTGCCAGCAGTGCACACCTGAACACTGAAGCTTTCTTT.

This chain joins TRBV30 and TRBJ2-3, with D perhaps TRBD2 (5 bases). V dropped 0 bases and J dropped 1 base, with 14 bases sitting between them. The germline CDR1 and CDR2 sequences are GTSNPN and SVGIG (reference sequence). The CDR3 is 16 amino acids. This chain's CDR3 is CAWSVGLGSRTDTQYF. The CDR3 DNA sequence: TGTGCCTGGAGTGTCGGGTTAGGGAGCCGCACAGATACGCAGTATTTT.

The CDR3 nucleotides are TGTGCCAGCAGTTCGACAGGCGAATTCTATGGCTACACCTTC. This encodes CASSSTGEFYGYTF. The chain joins TRBV6-5 to TRBJ1-2, with a tentative D call TRBD1 (6 bases). CDR1 and CDR2 from the germline V gene are MNHEY and SVGAGI. V was pared by 4 bases and J by 4 bases, with 13 bases between. This CDR3 spans 14 amino acids.

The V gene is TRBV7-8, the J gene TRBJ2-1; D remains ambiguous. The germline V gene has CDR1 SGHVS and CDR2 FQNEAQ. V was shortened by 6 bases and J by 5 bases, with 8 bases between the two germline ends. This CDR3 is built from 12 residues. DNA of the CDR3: TGTGCCAGCAGGCCCCGGGACAATGAGCAGTTCTTC. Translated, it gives CASRPRDNEQFF.

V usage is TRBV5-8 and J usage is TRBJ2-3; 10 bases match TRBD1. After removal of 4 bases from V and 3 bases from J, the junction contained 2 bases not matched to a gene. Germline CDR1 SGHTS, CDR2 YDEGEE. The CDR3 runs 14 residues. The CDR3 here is CASSRDRGTDTQYF. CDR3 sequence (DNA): TGTGCCAGCAGCCGGGACAGGGGTACAGATACGCAGTATTTT.

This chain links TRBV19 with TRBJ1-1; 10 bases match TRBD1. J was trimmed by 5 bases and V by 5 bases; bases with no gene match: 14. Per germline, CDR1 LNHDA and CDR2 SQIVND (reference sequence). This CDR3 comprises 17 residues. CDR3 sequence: CASSFFGTGARRTEAFF. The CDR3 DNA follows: TGTGCCAGTAGTTTCTTCGGGACAGGGGCCCGGCGGACTGAAGCTTTCTTT.

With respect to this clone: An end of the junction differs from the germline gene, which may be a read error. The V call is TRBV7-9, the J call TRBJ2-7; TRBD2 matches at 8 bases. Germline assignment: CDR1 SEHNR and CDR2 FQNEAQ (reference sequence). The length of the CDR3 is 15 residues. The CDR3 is CSSTPIGRGRYEQYF. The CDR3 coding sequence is TGTTCCAGCACCCCTATCGGGAGGGGTAGGTACGAGCAGTACTTC.

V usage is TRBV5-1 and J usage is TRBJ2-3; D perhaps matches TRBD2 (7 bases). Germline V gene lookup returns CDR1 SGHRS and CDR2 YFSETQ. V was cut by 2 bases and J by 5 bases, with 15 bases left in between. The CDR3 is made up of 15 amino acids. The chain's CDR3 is CASSLEGRGIDTQYF. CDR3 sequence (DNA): TGCGCCAGCAGCTTAGAAGGGAGGGGGATAGATACGCAGTATTTT. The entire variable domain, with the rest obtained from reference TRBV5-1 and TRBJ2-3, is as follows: KAGVTQTPRYLIKTRGQQVTLSCSPISGHRSVSWYQQTPGQGLQFLFEYFSETQRNKGNFPGRFSGRQFSNSRSEMNVSTLELGDSALYLCASSLEGRGIDTQYFGPGTRLTVL.

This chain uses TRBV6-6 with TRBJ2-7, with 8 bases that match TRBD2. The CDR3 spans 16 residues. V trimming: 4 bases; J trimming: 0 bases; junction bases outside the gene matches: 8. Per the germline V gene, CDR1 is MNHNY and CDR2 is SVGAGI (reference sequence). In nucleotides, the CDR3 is TGTGCCAGCAGTTTTACGGCCGGGGGGGGCTCCTACGAGCAGTACTTC. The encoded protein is CASSFTAGGGSYEQYF.

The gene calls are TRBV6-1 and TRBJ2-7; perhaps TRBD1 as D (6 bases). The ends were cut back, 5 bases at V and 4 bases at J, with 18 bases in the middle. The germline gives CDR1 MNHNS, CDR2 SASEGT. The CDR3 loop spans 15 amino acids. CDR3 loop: CASSPNEGVRYEQYF. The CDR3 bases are TGTGCCAGCAGTCCCAACGAGGGGGTTCGATACGAGCAGTACTTC.